Presented here are 28 T cell receptor beta chains from one specimen sequenced in a study of OX40 agonist ivuxolimab in advanced cancers. Library preparation used the immunoSEQ multiplex PCR assay. Here the immuneACCESS table is served through TCRdb, limited to in-frame sequences with V and J called. Missing clones are a known gap in these copies; in checked studies unresolved V genes cover under half, and the rest lacks a known reason. The sample yields more than 60,000 clones; over 75% were counted once. 0.24% of the sample belongs to the ten largest clones. The specimen was CD4+ or CD8+ T cells sorted from blood, collected in a trial of the OX40 agonist ivuxolimab. The receptors come from an adult with an advanced solid tumor such as melanoma, head and neck, liver or kidney cancer.

The V call is TRBV27, the J call TRBJ2-1; 11 bases agree with TRBD1. The CDR3 spans 14 residues. J lost 8 bases, V lost 6 bases, and 6 bases had no gene match. Germline V lookup: CDR1 MNHEY, CDR2 SMNVEV (reference sequence). CDR3 nucleotide sequence: TGTGCCAGCAGAGGACAGGGGGCTAGGGATGAGCAGTTCTTC. Translation gives CASRGQGARDEQFF.

The J gene is TRBJ1-3, the V gene TRBV21-1; the D call in the table, TRBD1, was not verified against the DNA. TRBV21-1 is assigned pseudogene status. The CDR3 has 15 residues. The CDR3 bases are TGTGCCAGCAGCCCCTCAGGGTTCTCTGGAAACACCATATATTTT. It translates to CASSPSGFSGNTIYF.

The chain is built from TRBV4-3 and TRBJ1-1; D possibly corresponds to TRBD1 (5 bases). In germline, CDR1 is LGHNA, CDR2 YSLEER. There are 13 residues in the CDR3. V was cut by 7 bases and J by 5 bases, with 14 bases left in between. The DNA of the CDR3 is TGCGCCAGCAACCGCGGGGAGGGGACTGAAGCTTTCTTT. Protein: CASNRGEGTEAFF.

The chain joins TRBV10-3 to TRBJ2-7; 11 positions agree with TRBD1. Germline V CDR1 and CDR2: ENHRY, SYGVKD. V lost 4 bases to trimming and J lost 2 bases; unmatched junction nucleotides: 10. This CDR3 is built from 17 residues. DNA for the CDR3: TGTGCCATCAGTGCCCCAGGACCGGGACAGGGGGCCTACGAGCAGTACTTC. It codes for CAISAPGPGQGAYEQYF.

The chain is built from TRBV5-5 and TRBJ2-3, with D perhaps given as TRBD1 or TRBD2 (7 bases each). Trimming removed 0 bases at V and 2 bases at J, with 13 bases between. The CDR3 is 16 residues long. Germline V lookup: CDR1 SGHKS, CDR2 YYEKEE (reference sequence). The CDR3 loop is CASSLGAGGATDTQYF. The DNA of the CDR3 is TGTGCCAGCAGCTTGGGCGCAGGGGGGGCCACAGATACGCAGTATTTT.

The V gene is TRBV5-4, the J gene TRBJ1-2, with 9 bases fitting TRBD1. Germline assignment: CDR1 SGHNT and CDR2 YYREEE (reference sequence). V was clipped by 1 base and J by 8 bases; unmatched bases: 6. There are 14 residues in the CDR3. CDR3 sequence (DNA): TGTGCCAGCAGCTTGACGGACAGGGGAAAGGGCTACACCTTC. The encoded protein is CASSLTDRGKGYTF.

The chain links TRBV5-1 to TRBJ1-2; TRBD1 matches at 7 bases. Germline values: CDR1 SGHRS, CDR2 YFSETQ. V was clipped by 0 bases and J by 6 bases; unmatched bases: 5. This CDR3 comprises 14 residues. DNA for the CDR3: TGCGCCAGCAGCTTGGACCCAGGGGGAGATGGCTACACCTTC. It translates to CASSLDPGGDGYTF. The entire variable domain, with the rest obtained from reference TRBV5-1 and TRBJ1-2, is as follows: KAGVTQTPRYLIKTRGQQVTLSCSPISGHRSVSWYQQTPGQGLQFLFEYFSETQRNKGNFPGRFSGRQFSNSRSEMNVSTLELGDSALYLCASSLDPGGDGYTFGSGTRLTVV.

Note on this clone: Within the sample, other DNA sequences also encode this same CDR3. The chain carries TRBV2 and TRBJ2-1; D not certain. CDR3 size: 14 residues. Germline V lookup: CDR1 SNHLY, CDR2 FYNNEI. The germline V and J ends were trimmed by 6 bases and 5 bases, with 14 bases remaining between them. The CDR3 loop is CASSDGLGNNEQFF. CDR3 nucleotides: TGTGCCAGCAGCGATGGGCTGGGGAACAATGAGCAGTTCTTC.

The V and J genes are TRBV7-9 and TRBJ2-1; 7 positions match TRBD1. The CDR3 contains 17 residues. Germline CDR1 SEHNR, CDR2 FQNEAQ (reference sequence). After removal of 5 bases from V and 2 bases from J, the junction contained 12 bases not matched to a gene. The CDR3 reads CASSLTGTVPTYNEQFF. The DNA for the CDR3 is TGTGCCAGCAGCCTGACAGGGACCGTACCCACCTACAATGAGCAGTTCTTC. The full variable domain, with the rest looked up from reference TRBV7-9 and TRBJ2-1, is DTGVSQNPRHKITKRGQNVTFRCDPISEHNRLYWYRQTLGQGPEFLTYFQNEAQLEKSRLLSDRFSAERPKGSFSTLEIQRTEQGDSAMYLCASSLTGTVPTYNEQFFGPGTRLTVL.

The rearrangement links TRBV10-2 to TRBJ2-3; TRBD2 matches 7 bases. CDR3 length equals 15 residues. Unmatched junction bases numbered 6, after V lost 6 bases and J lost 0 bases. Germline V gives CDR1 WSHSY, CDR2 SAAADI. CDR3 residues: CASRRLAVSTDTQYF. Here the CDR3 DNA reads TGCGCCAGCAGAAGACTAGCAGTTAGCACAGATACGCAGTATTTT.

The chain joins TRBV5-4 to TRBJ2-5; D is perhaps TRBD1 (5 bases). V was shortened by 0 bases and J by 5 bases, with 14 bases between the two germline ends. This CDR3 comprises 15 residues. Germline assignment: CDR1 SGHNT and CDR2 YYREEE (reference sequence). CDR3 DNA sequence: TGTGCCAGCAGCTTGGATCAGGGCTCCGGGGAGACCCAGTACTTC. The encoded protein is CASSLDQGSGETQYF.

This clone appeared once. The rearrangement uses TRBV7-9 and TRBJ1-2; D call uncertain. The CDR3 is 10 residues long. Trimming stripped 1 base from V and 13 bases from J, with 7 bases between. Germline CDR1 reads SEHNR; CDR2 reads FQNEAQ (reference sequence). The CDR3 spells CASSLDRLTF. As DNA, the CDR3 is TGTGCCAGCAGCTTAGATCGGCTCACCTTC. The full variable domain, rest sourced from reference TRBV7-9 and TRBJ1-2, is DTGVSQNPRHKITKRGQNVTFRCDPISEHNRLYWYRQTLGQGPEFLTYFQNEAQLEKSRLLSDRFSAERPKGSFSTLEIQRTEQGDSAMYLCASSLDRLTFGSGTRLTVV.

The chain couples TRBV27 to TRBJ2-5; D not resolved. Germline loops: CDR1 MNHEY, CDR2 SMNVEV (reference sequence). The CDR3 spans 14 residues. V lost 5 bases to trimming and J lost 1 base, with 11 bases between them. This CDR3 is CASSPLGLQETQYF. Here the CDR3 DNA reads TGTGCCAGCAGTCCCTTGGGTCTCCAAGAGACCCAGTACTTC.

The chain combines TRBV4-1 with TRBJ1-3, with D hard to call. This CDR3 is built from 14 residues. Deletions cut 0 bases from V and 6 bases from J, with 9 bases between. From germline, CDR1 is MGHRA and CDR2 YSYEKL. Here the CDR3 DNA reads TGCGCCAGCAGCCAAGAGAGACCTACAAACACCATATATTTT. Translated, it gives CASSQERPTNTIYF.

V is TRBV29-1 and J is TRBJ1-6, with TRBD1 identical over 10 bases. Germline V gene sequence: CDR1 SQVTM, CDR2 ANQGSEA. Germline trimming cut 6 bases from V and 7 bases from J; bases unmatched to any gene: 9. The CDR3 consists of 15 residues. The chain's CDR3 is CSVLLGDRGNSPLHF. CDR3 bases: TGCAGCGTGTTGTTGGGGGACAGGGGAAATTCACCCCTCCACTTT.

The chain uses TRBV7-9 and TRBJ2-3; D may match TRBD1 or TRBD2 (6 bases each). The germline V and J ends were trimmed by 4 bases and 1 base, with 21 bases remaining between them. This CDR3 region has 18 residues. Germline CDR1 is SEHNR and CDR2 is FQNEAQ (reference sequence). In DNA form, the CDR3 reads TGTGCCAGCAGCTCAACGTCTCGGGGGCGGGAACGCACAGATACGCAGTATTTT. Translating it yields CASSSTSRGRERTDTQYF.

The CDR3 coding sequence is TGTGCCATCAGTGAGGGCCTAGCGGGAATCAATGAGCAGTTCTTC. Translation: CAISEGLAGINEQFF. The chain links TRBV10-3 to TRBJ2-1, with 9 bases matching TRBD2. Trimming at V came to 2 bases and at J to 6 bases, leaving 5 bases not matched to a gene. Germline CDR1 and CDR2: ENHRY and SYGVKD. This CDR3 has 15 residues.

The V and J genes are TRBV5-1 and TRBJ1-3, with TRBD1 identical over 11 bases. The length of the CDR3 is 16 residues. Germline CDR1 is SGHRS and CDR2 is YFSETQ. The trim removed 4 bases at V and 1 base at J, leaving 4 bases unmatched. This chain's CDR3 is CASSRTGGDSGNTIYF. In DNA form, the CDR3 reads TGCGCCAGCAGCAGGACAGGGGGCGATTCTGGAAACACCATATATTTT.

The chain carries TRBV10-3 and TRBJ1-4; unclear D gene. CDR1 and CDR2 (germline): ENHRY, SYGVKD. CDR3 length equals 15 residues. Between the trimmed V and J ends, which lost 0 bases and 2 bases, there was a span of 7 bases. The CDR3 DNA follows: TGTGCCATCAGTGAGTCATGGTCCACTAATGAAAAACTGTTTTTT. Its protein product is CAISESWSTNEKLFF.

Only one count was recorded for this clone. The rearrangement uses TRBV18 and TRBJ2-6; D not resolved. The germline V gene encodes CDR1 KGHSH and CDR2 LQKENI. This CDR3 has 16 amino acids. The V gene lost 1 base and the J gene lost 1 base, with 8 bases spanning the gap. CDR3 loop: CASSPRSSSGANVLTF. CDR3 coding DNA: TGTGCCAGCTCACCACGTAGTTCATCTGGGGCCAACGTCCTGACTTTC.

This clone was seen a single time. The chain joins TRBV5-6 to TRBJ2-3; 7 nucleotides line up with TRBD1. This CDR3 contains 15 residues. From germline, CDR1 is SGHDT and CDR2 YYEEEE. V was pared by 2 bases and J by 0 bases, with 3 bases of the junction left unmatched. In nucleotides, the CDR3 is TGTGCCAGCAGCTTAGGGGGCGAAAGCACAGATACGCAGTATTTT. It translates to CASSLGGESTDTQYF.

With respect to this clone: Other nucleotide sequences from this sample produce the same CDR3. J is TRBJ2-7 and V is TRBV5-1, with TRBD1 identical over 7 bases. After removal of 4 bases from V and 4 bases from J, the junction contained 2 bases not matched to a gene. CDR3 length: 12 amino acids. Germline V gene data show CDR1 as SGHRS and CDR2 as YFSETQ. In DNA form, the CDR3 reads TGCGCCAGCAGCGTACAGGGGTACGAGCAGTACTTC. It encodes CASSVQGYEQYF.

The rearrangement links TRBV4-1 to TRBJ1-5, with a tentative D call TRBD1 (5 bases). Trimming stripped 0 bases from V and 9 bases from J, with 21 bases between. The CDR3 totals 17 residues. Looked up from germline, CDR1 is MGHRA and CDR2 is YSYEKL. As DNA, the CDR3 is TGCGCCAGCAGCCAAGAACACCTCGGGACCTCTCGTGGGCCCCAGCATTTT. Protein product: CASSQEHLGTSRGPQHF.

The chain carries TRBV7-6 and TRBJ1-4; TRBD1 aligns across 9 bases. The length of the CDR3 is 15 residues. The V gene end was trimmed by 4 bases and the J gene end by 7 bases; junction bases not matched to a gene: 7. From germline, CDR1 is SGHVS and CDR2 FNYEAQ. This CDR3 is CASSSQGARGEKLFF. The CDR3 DNA reads TGTGCCAGCAGCTCACAGGGGGCGCGGGGTGAAAAACTGTTTTTT.

The rearrangement joins TRBV5-1 to TRBJ1-1; 9 bases are a match to TRBD1. The CDR3 length is 14 residues. Germline lookup yields CDR1 SGHRS and CDR2 YFSETQ. The V segment lost 3 bases and the J segment 5 bases; nucleotides outside the gene matches: 5. Written as DNA, the CDR3 is TGCGCCAGCAGCTCGGGACAGGGTACTACTGAAGCTTTCTTT. This translates into CASSSGQGTTEAFF.

The chain carries TRBV6-1 and TRBJ2-7; D remains unclear. This CDR3 is 12 amino acids long. Trimming removed 6 bases from V and 5 bases from J, with 11 bases in between. Germline V gene sequence: CDR1 MNHNS, CDR2 SASEGT. The CDR3 bases are TGTGCCAGCAGAAGTAGGTTGAACGAGCAGTACTTC. It yields the protein CASRSRLNEQYF.

The chain employs TRBV6-1 and TRBJ2-7; 11 bases line up with TRBD2. Germline values: CDR1 MNHNS, CDR2 SASEGT. Trimming at V came to 6 bases and at J to 3 bases, leaving 7 bases not matched to a gene. CDR3 length: 15 amino acids. CDR3 sequence reads: CASRATSGDSYEQYF. In nucleotides, the CDR3 is TGTGCCAGCAGGGCGACTAGCGGGGATAGCTACGAGCAGTACTTC.

The CDR3 sequence: CAIRGREDDGYTF. The CDR3 region has the DNA TGTGCCATCCGAGGCAGGGAGGATGATGGCTACACCTTC. The chain joins TRBV10-3 to TRBJ1-2; tentative D call: TRBD1 (5 bases). The germline gives CDR1 ENHRY, CDR2 SYGVKD. There are 13 residues in the CDR3. V lost 8 bases and J lost 6, with 16 bases in between.